The 10 T cell receptor beta chains reported below all come from one sample, sequenced in a study of human T cells and chemical hapten exposure. Sample time point: pre-sensitization, week 0. Treatment denoted: therapeutic diphenylcyclopropenone sensitization with weekly scalp DPC. TCRdb independently ran MiXCR on the RACE reads; one entry per CDR3 protein. The sample holds 55,000 to 75,000 distinct CDR3 sequences, approximately 6.7% seen once. Specimen: whole blood, collected in connection with sensitization to the hapten diphenylcyclopropenone (DPC). The receptors were sampled from a woman in her thirties with alopecia areata. Some clones in this sample may be carry-over from other donors' samples.

This chain joins TRBV6-2 or TRBV6-3 and TRBJ2-3; 9 bases map to TRBD1. V gave up 6 bases and J gave up 4 bases; unmatched junction bases: 14. This CDR3 region has 17 residues. The germline V gene encodes CDR1 MNHEY and CDR2 SVGEGT. The CDR3 loop reads CASSPTPGTGSADTQYF. Written as DNA, the CDR3 is TGTGCCAGCAGCCCTACCCCAGGGACAGGGTCCGCAGATACGCAGTATTTT.

This clonotype appeared many times. The chain couples TRBV3-1 to TRBJ2-5, with D unresolved. The CDR3 consists of 16 residues. Trimming removed 1 base at V and 1 base at J, with 13 bases between. Germline values: CDR1 LGHDT, CDR2 YNNKEL (reference sequence). The CDR3 nucleotides are TGTGCCAGCAGCCAAGGGGTCTCCGGCCCCCAAGAGACCCAGTACTTC. Protein sequence: CASSQGVSGPQETQYF.

This clonotype appeared many times. The CDR3 here is CASSESFRGPNYGYTF. The CDR3 DNA is TGTGCCAGCAGTGAAAGTTTTCGAGGACCCAACTATGGCTACACCTTC. J is TRBJ1-2 and V is TRBV2; D is undetermined. Germline V gene lookup returns CDR1 SNHLY and CDR2 FYNNEI. V was pared by 2 bases and J by 2 bases, with 15 bases between. The CDR3 extends over 16 amino acids. The whole variable domain, remainder taken from reference TRBV2 and TRBJ1-2, is EPEVTQTPSHQVTQMGQEVILRCVPISNHLYFYWYRQILGQKVEFLVSFYNNEISEKSEIFDDQFSVERPDGSNFTLKIRSTKLEDSAMYFCASSESFRGPNYGYTFGSGTRLTVV.

This clonotype has a count of ten or more. The chain joins TRBV29-1 to TRBJ2-1, with 13 bases fitting TRBD2. The CDR3 is 15 amino acids. The germline V gene encodes CDR1 SQVTM and CDR2 ANQGSEA. The ends lost 5 bases at V and 4 bases at J; junction bases unmatched: 5. CDR3 in DNA: TGCAGCGTTTCTGGACTAGCGGGGGATTACAATGAGCAGTTCTTC. Its protein product is CSVSGLAGDYNEQFF.

Ten or more counts support this clonotype. The J gene is TRBJ2-1, the V gene TRBV5-6, with unresolved D. V lost 3 bases, J lost 5 bases, and 12 bases lay in between. The CDR3 is 14 residues long. CDR1 is SGHDT and CDR2 is YYEEEE in the germline V gene. CDR3 DNA sequence: TGTGCCAGCAGCTATTTATCAGAGAACAATGAGCAGTTCTTC. Translation: CASSYLSENNEQFF.

This clonotype was seen a handful of times. J is TRBJ1-2 and V is TRBV5-1, with 7 nucleotides matching TRBD1. The V gene's germline CDR1 is SGHRS and CDR2 YFSETQ. Trimming cost V 4 bases and J 2 bases; bases outside gene matches: 5. The length of the CDR3 is 14 residues. CDR3 nucleotides: TGCGCCAGCAGCAGAACAGGGGCCAACTATGGCTACACCTTC. Protein: CASSRTGANYGYTF.

This clonotype has ten or more counts. The genes are TRBV20-1 and TRBJ2-3; the match to TRBD2 covers 7 bases. Germline CDR1 and CDR2: DFQATT and SNEGSKA (reference sequence). After removal of 5 bases from V and 2 bases from J, the junction contained 7 bases not matched to a gene. This CDR3 comprises 14 residues. The CDR3 here is CSAFTGGNTDTQYF. Here the CDR3 DNA reads TGCAGTGCTTTCACGGGGGGTAACACAGATACGCAGTATTTT.

This clonotype appeared many times. This rearrangement joins TRBV12-3 or TRBV12-4 to TRBJ1-4; D gene ambiguous. Trimming pared 6 bases from V and 7 bases from J, leaving 15 bases between. This CDR3 is 14 amino acids long. DNA of the CDR3: TGTGCCAGCAGCCCTGTCAGGTACACTGAAAAACTGTTTTTT. It encodes CASSPVRYTEKLFF.

This clonotype appeared many times. This chain joins TRBV18 and TRBJ2-1, with no clear D. From germline, CDR1 is KGHSH and CDR2 LQKENI. The V and J ends lost 3 bases and 9 bases respectively, with 12 bases between them. This CDR3 is built from 13 residues. The CDR3 coding sequence is TGTGCCAGCTCACCTACGACCAGCGCTGAGCAGTTCTTC. It is translated as CASSPTTSAEQFF.

This clonotype was observed at least ten times. This chain uses TRBV20-1 with TRBJ2-1, with 10 bases identical to TRBD2. Germline lookup yields CDR1 DFQATT and CDR2 SNEGSKA (reference sequence). V was clipped by 4 bases and J by 7 bases; unmatched bases: 10. The CDR3 runs 15 residues. The CDR3 protein is CSAKPPAGGPNEQFF. CDR3 DNA: TGCAGTGCTAAGCCTCCAGCGGGGGGGCCTAATGAGCAGTTCTTC.